Listed below are T cell receptor beta chains from one sample, sequenced in a study of blood T cell repertoires in COVID-19. Method: immunoSEQ multiplex PCR; TCRdb's copy keeps in-frame clones and lacks some. The table includes hundreds of thousands of clones, roughly 80% detected once. The sequenced sample was PBMCs or T cells enriched from blood (not recorded which). The receptors were sampled from a man aged 35-49 years who had been exposed to COVID-19. The CDR3 runs from the conserved cysteine through the conserved F or W. D genes are given only for firm matches. Where a row states a size, it is once, few, many or the class of an expanded clone; other rows omit it.

j_call clone_size d_call v_call cdr3_aa cdr3_nt
TRBJ2-1 NA NA TRBV20-1 CSASRLPLGDEQFF TGCAGTGCTAGTCGACTACCCCTAGGAGATGAGCAGTTCTTC
TRBJ1-2 NA NA TRBV11-2 CASSGAGYGYTF TGTGCCAGCAGCGGAGCGGGCTATGGCTACACCTTC
TRBJ2-7 NA NA TRBV7-9 CASSPQTGNYEQYF TGTGCCAGCAGCCCCCAAACAGGGAACTACGAGCAGTACTTC
TRBJ2-7 NA TRBD2 TRBV15 CATSRAGAGGLSSYEQYF TGTGCCACCAGCAGAGCAGGAGCGGGGGGATTGAGCTCCTACGAGCAGTACTTC
TRBJ1-1 NA TRBD1 TRBV5-1 CASSVTGYTEAFF TGCGCCAGCAGCGTGACAGGGTACACTGAAGCTTTCTTT
TRBJ1-1 NA TRBD1 TRBV7-9 CASSPRQGLTEAFF TGTGCCAGCAGCCCTAGACAGGGCCTCACTGAAGCTTTCTTT
TRBJ2-1 NA NA TRBV6-5 CASSYSGPYNEQFF TGTGCCAGCAGTTACTCGGGGCCCTACAATGAGCAGTTCTTC
TRBJ1-1 once TRBD1 TRBV18 CASSPGTGGDTEAFF TGTGCCAGCTCACCCGGGACAGGGGGAGACACTGAAGCTTTCTTT
TRBJ1-2 NA TRBD1 TRBV5-1 CASRLVRGQFFGYTF TGCGCCAGCAGACTTGTCCGGGGACAGTTTTTTGGCTACACCTTC
TRBJ2-1 NA TRBD2 TRBV4-1 CASSQEPGLAYNEQFF TGCGCCAGCAGCCAGGAACCGGGACTAGCATACAATGAGCAGTTCTTC
TRBJ1-2 NA TRBD1 TRBV6-5 CASSYSRTGGGYTF TGTGCCAGCAGTTACTCGCGGACAGGGGGTGGCTACACCTTC
TRBJ2-5 NA NA TRBV6-1 CASSESPGKQETQYF TGTGCCAGCAGTGAAAGCCCGGGAAAGCAAGAGACCCAGTACTTC
TRBJ2-7 NA NA TRBV11-3 CASSLVWGPENEQYF TGTGCCAGCAGCTTAGTATGGGGGCCTGAGAACGAGCAGTACTTC
TRBJ2-1 NA NA TRBV3-1/TRBV3-2 CASSRNDGEQFF TGTGCCAGCAGCCGAAATGACGGGGAGCAGTTCTTC
TRBJ2-5 once TRBD2 TRBV27 CASSLGGRAFETQYF TGTGCCAGCAGTTTAGGCGGGAGGGCTTTTGAGACCCAGTACTTC
TRBJ1-6 once NA TRBV9 CASSVQGGDSPLHF TGTGCCAGCAGCGTACAGGGCGGAGATTCACCCCTCCACTTT
TRBJ1-5 NA NA TRBV27 CASRLDRTSNQPQHF TGTGCCAGCAGATTAGACAGAACTTCCAATCAGCCCCAGCATTTT
TRBJ2-2 few TRBD2 TRBV10-3 CAISVAGGSSGELFF TGTGCCATCAGTGTAGCGGGAGGGTCCTCCGGGGAGCTGTTTTTT
TRBJ1-5 NA TRBD1 TRBV6-1 CASSEALQAGGRPQHF TGTGCCAGCAGTGAAGCGCTTCAGGCAGGGGGGAGGCCCCAGCATTTT
TRBJ1-2 NA NA TRBV30 CAWSLQGTRYGYTF TGTGCCTGGAGTCTTCAGGGGACGAGGTATGGCTACACCTTC
TRBJ1-1 many NA TRBV10-3 CAISLTVNTEAFF TGTGCCATCAGTTTGACAGTTAACACTGAAGCTTTCTTT
TRBJ2-5 NA NA TRBV5-5 CASSFPGTKETQYF TGTGCCAGCAGCTTCCCCGGGACAAAAGAGACCCAGTACTTC
TRBJ2-7 many TRBD2 TRBV29-1 CSVDSGEGYEQYF TGCAGCGTTGATTCGGGGGAGGGATACGAGCAGTACTTC
TRBJ1-2 NA TRBD1 TRBV29-1 CSVGQGYGYTF TGCAGCGTTGGACAGGGCTATGGCTACACCTTC
TRBJ2-5 NA TRBD2 TRBV5-1 CASSLGPGLAGIGTQYF TGCGCCAGCAGCTTGGGACCGGGACTAGCGGGAATAGGGACCCAGTACTTC
TRBJ2-2 NA NA TRBV6-4 CASSRFGTPNTGELFF TGTGCCAGCAGTAGATTCGGGACTCCTAACACCGGGGAGCTGTTTTTT
TRBJ1-4 NA NA TRBV6-1 CASSDSGINEKLFF TGTGCCAGCAGTGACTCAGGAATAAATGAAAAACTGTTTTTT
TRBJ1-1 NA NA TRBV19 CASSMVQRGKAAFF TGTGCCAGTAGTATGGTCCAACGAGGGAAGGCAGCTTTCTTT
TRBJ1-3 NA TRBD1 TRBV4-1 CASSQGETGSGGNTIYF TGCGCCAGCAGCCAAGGGGAGACAGGGTCGGGGGGAAACACCATATATTTT
TRBJ2-1 NA TRBD2 TRBV19 CASTLGGTSGRGEQFF TGTGCCAGTACCCTGGGGGGGACTAGCGGGAGAGGTGAGCAGTTCTTC
TRBJ2-1 NA TRBD2 TRBV5-1 CASSSQGGLAGYNEQFF TGCGCCAGCAGCTCTCAAGGTGGACTAGCGGGATACAATGAGCAGTTCTTC
TRBJ1-1 NA NA TRBV29-1 CSVAGAEAFF TGCAGCGTTGCCGGGGCTGAAGCTTTCTTT
TRBJ1-6 NA NA TRBV30 CAWSMGTQVSPLHF TGTGCCTGGAGCATGGGCACCCAGGTTTCACCCCTCCACTTT
TRBJ2-7 NA TRBD2 TRBV14 CASSRLAVTYEQYF TGTGCCAGCAGCCGGCTAGCGGTAACCTACGAGCAGTACTTC
TRBJ1-4 NA NA TRBV12-3/TRBV12-4 CASSTRQDPLFF TGTGCCAGCAGCACTAGACAGGATCCACTGTTTTTT
TRBJ1-5 NA NA TRBV12-3/TRBV12-4 CASSLQGLQPQHF TGTGCCAGCAGTCTCCAGGGACTTCAGCCCCAGCATTTT
TRBJ2-1 NA TRBD2 TRBV5-1 CASSRGASGINNEQFF TGCGCCAGCAGCCGTGGGGCTAGCGGGATTAACAATGAGCAGTTCTTC
TRBJ2-3 NA NA TRBV3-1/TRBV3-2 CASSQGIADTQYF TGTGCCAGCAGCCAAGGCATAGCAGATACGCAGTATTTT
TRBJ1-3 NA TRBD1 TRBV18 CASSRSQGGVGNTIYF TGTGCCAGCTCACGAAGCCAGGGGGGAGTTGGAAACACCATATATTTT
TRBJ2-2 NA TRBD2 TRBV27 CASSPRTSGRPGELFF TGTGCCAGCAGTCCCAGGACTAGCGGGAGGCCCGGGGAGCTGTTTTTT
TRBJ1-2 NA NA TRBV10-3 CAISDRGTYGYTF TGTGCCATCAGTGACCGGGGGACCTATGGCTACACCTTC
TRBJ1-1 NA NA TRBV3-1/TRBV3-2 CASSLNTQGRSEAFF TGTGCCAGCAGCCTTAATACCCAGGGTCGGTCTGAAGCTTTCTTT
TRBJ2-7 NA NA TRBV29-1 CSVRGILLREQYF TGCAGCGTTCGCGGGATCTTACTGCGCGAGCAGTACTTC
TRBJ2-1 NA NA TRBV19 CASSTFLSGYNEQFF TGTGCCAGTAGTACTTTTCTATCAGGGTACAATGAGCAGTTCTTC
TRBJ1-2 NA TRBD1 TRBV6-5 CASSQNRGIGYTF TGTGCCAGCAGTCAGAACAGGGGGATCGGCTACACCTTC
TRBJ2-7 NA TRBD1 TRBV10-2 CASSLQGAMDEQYF TGCGCCAGCAGTCTTCAGGGGGCTATGGACGAGCAGTACTTC
TRBJ1-2 NA NA TRBV14 CASSQEVFRGARF TGTGCCAGCAGCCAAGAGGTTTTCCGGGGGGCGCGTTTC
TRBJ2-1 NA TRBD2 TRBV11-3 CASNPSGSSYNEQFF TGTGCCAGCAACCCTAGCGGCAGCTCCTACAATGAGCAGTTCTTC
TRBJ1-2 NA NA TRBV7-2 CASSLPQRNGYTF TGTGCCAGCAGCTTACCCCAGCGAAATGGCTACACCTTC
TRBJ1-3 many NA TRBV12-3/TRBV12-4 CASSSNTIYF TGTGCCAGCAGTTCGAACACCATATATTTT
TRBJ2-2 NA TRBD2 TRBV3-1/TRBV3-2 CASSLNFGLAGGPGLQLYTGELFF TGTGCCAGCAGCCTAAACTTCGGACTAGCGGGAGGGCCAGGTCTTCAACTTTACACCGGGGAGCTGTTTTTT
TRBJ1-1 few TRBD1 TRBV3-1/TRBV3-2 CASSYRQGAFGTEAFF TGTGCCAGCAGCTATAGACAGGGGGCGTTTGGGACTGAAGCTTTCTTT
TRBJ2-5 NA TRBD1 TRBV6-5 CASSYGQGRETQYF TGTGCCAGCAGTTACGGACAGGGAAGGGAGACCCAGTACTTC
TRBJ1-4 NA NA TRBV3-1/TRBV3-2 CASSQGRRTTNEKLFF TGTGCCAGCAGCCAAGGGAGGAGAACAACTAATGAAAAACTGTTTTTT